Sequencing of this T cell receptor beta chain was carried out in a study of control samples from healthy donors and cancer patients. Germline V gives CDR1 WNHNN, CDR2 SYGVQD (reference sequence). The CDR3 loop spans 15 amino acids. The ends lost 10 bases at V and 6 bases at J; junction bases unmatched: 13. Profiling relied on immunoSEQ multiplex PCR, and the TCRdb table lists in-frame clones only, not all of them. The sample yields more than 140,000 clones, roughly nine tenths seen once. The chain recombines TRBV10-1 with TRBJ1-5; 9 bases fit TRBD1. The sample was blood. This receptor was obtained from a man aged 18 to 35 in good health. CDR3 residues: CANRDRAVRTQPQHF. The CDR3 DNA reads as TGCGCCAACAGGGACAGGGCGGTTCGTACTCAGCCCCAGCATTTT.